Listed here are 8 T cell receptor beta chains from one sample, sequenced in a study of blood T cell repertoires in COVID-19. Method: immunoSEQ multiplex PCR; TCRdb's copy keeps in-frame clones and lacks some. The sample consists of 250,000 to 300,000 clones, 65% to 90% of them appearing once. The specimen was peripheral blood. Every receptor here comes from a woman in her seventies with COVID-19, enrolled during active disease.

In this sample, this clone turned up once. The chain recombines TRBV3-1 (or the pseudogene TRBV3-2) with TRBJ1-2; D gene uncertain. The CDR3 has 13 residues. Germline V CDR1 and CDR2: LGHDT, YNNKEL (reference sequence). V was clipped by 0 bases and J by 4 bases, with 6 bases between them. CDR3 nucleotide sequence: TGTGCCAGCAGCCAAGAATACAGCTATGGCTACACCTTC. This sequence encodes CASSQEYSYGYTF.

The V and J genes are TRBV5-1 and TRBJ2-4; D not certain. Trimming shortened V by 0 bases and J by 0 bases, and 13 bases separated the two germline ends. Looked up from germline, CDR1 is SGHRS and CDR2 is YFSETQ. The CDR3 sequence is 17 residues long. In nucleotides, the CDR3 is TGCGCCAGCAGCTTGGCCCCGCTCAAACTAGCCAAAAACATTCAGTACTTC. Its translation: CASSLAPLKLAKNIQYF.

The chain couples TRBV5-6 to TRBJ1-2, with 11 nucleotides matching TRBD1. This CDR3 is built from 16 residues. Germline CDR1 and CDR2: SGHDT and YYEEEE. The V segment lost 1 base and the J segment 6 bases; nucleotides outside the gene matches: 8. This CDR3 reads CASSLFVWTGGDGYTF. The CDR3, as DNA: TGTGCCAGCAGCTTGTTTGTTTGGACAGGGGGCGATGGCTACACCTTC.

This clone was detected once. The chain links TRBV5-6 to TRBJ1-2, with D possibly matching TRBD1 (6 bases). The germline CDR1 and CDR2 sequences are SGHDT and YYEEEE. The length of the CDR3 is 14 residues. The V and J ends lost 4 bases and 4 bases respectively, with 14 bases between them. The CDR3 loop is CASSASGHIYGYTF. CDR3 in DNA: TGTGCCAGCAGCGCGTCGGGACATATCTATGGCTACACCTTC.

The J gene is TRBJ1-2, the V gene TRBV5-1, with 8 nucleotides matching TRBD1. The CDR3 sequence is 14 residues long. Losses at the gene ends were 3 bases for V and 7 bases for J; bases not matched to a gene: 8. CDR1 is SGHRS and CDR2 is YFSETQ in the germline V gene. CDR3 coding DNA: TGCGCCAGCAGCTGGGACAGGCCGGAGGGTGGCTACACCTTC. This sequence encodes CASSWDRPEGGYTF.

The chain carries TRBV5-1 and TRBJ1-1, with 10 bases fitting TRBD1. The CDR3 is made up of 15 amino acids. Germline V CDR1 and CDR2: SGHRS, YFSETQ. V lost 4 bases and J lost 10; bases outside the gene matches: 13. Here the CDR3 DNA reads TGCGCCAGCAGCGTTACCGGGACAGGGGATCTTGGAGCTTTCTTT. Its protein is CASSVTGTGDLGAFF.

This clone was observed once. This chain links TRBV11-2 with TRBJ2-1; 9 bases line up with TRBD2. From germline, CDR1 is SGHAT and CDR2 FQNNGV. This CDR3 has 17 amino acids. V dropped 0 bases and J dropped 4; count of bases not matched to a gene: 7. CDR3 region: CASSLEGGGASYNEQFF. DNA for the CDR3: TGTGCCAGCAGCTTAGAGGGCGGGGGGGCCTCTTACAATGAGCAGTTCTTC.

The rearrangement joins TRBV24-1 to TRBJ1-2; D is uncertain. CDR1 is KGHDR and CDR2 is SFDVKD in the germline V gene. With 9 bases removed from V and 7 bases from J, the gap between germline ends came to 11 bases. The CDR3 totals 11 residues. CDR3 sequence (DNA): TGTGCCACCTTTGGCGGTGGTGGCTACACCTTC. This translates into CATFGGGGYTF.